This T cell receptor beta chain was identified in a study of cytomegalovirus exposure and HLA in healthy donors. General study findings and limits: Altogether, around 160 TCR beta chains were recorded as cytomegalovirus-associated.

A note on this clone: Antigen unknown.

The germline gives CDR1 SNHLY, CDR2 FYNNEI. V dropped 3 bases and J dropped 1 base, with 9 bases sitting between them. The CDR3 totals 14 residues. The primer mix had 60 Vbeta and 13 Jbeta primers. Repertoires were generated with immunoSEQ multiplex PCR, while TCRdb's copy carries only in-frame clones and drops some. Here the sample spans approximately 260,000 clones, about nine tenths being singletons. The receptor was derived from a girl aged 2-10 years in good health and CMV-seronegative. The rearrangement uses TRBV2 and TRBJ1-1; D perhaps matches TRBD1 (5 bases). The sequencing input was PBMCs. The CDR3 loop reads CASSDPTENTEAFF. The DNA of the CDR3 is TGTGCCAGCAGTGACCCGACAGAGAACACTGAAGCTTTCTTT.